The source of this TCR beta chain is a study of blood T cell repertoires in COVID-19. Study-level information: COVID-19 samples collected from the United States, Italy and Spain covered acute and convalescent phases.

In the source study's methods: Reference gene primers were amplified, and this amplification served to estimate nucleated cell counts. Clones were sequenced by immunoSEQ multiplex PCR, and TCRdb holds only the in-frame ones, with some missing. D and trimming were read from the DNA, whereas the V and J calls and clone size are those reported in that table. The top ten hold roughly 5.7% of the sample, which has approximately 200,000 clones, about four fifths seen once. The germline CDR1 and CDR2 sequences are MNHEY and SVGAGI. Trimming removed 5 bases from V and 7 bases from J, with 15 bases in between. This CDR3 contains 13 residues.

The sequence was obtained from a woman aged 40 to 55 with COVID-19, enrolled during active disease. The material sequenced was peripheral blood. The rearrangement links TRBV6-5 to TRBJ2-7; no clear D. CDR3 in amino acids: CASSPQVQREQYF. DNA of the CDR3: TGTGCCAGCAGTCCCCAGGTCCAAAGGGAGCAGTACTTC.